This T cell receptor (beta chain) was documented in a study of cytomegalovirus exposure and HLA in healthy donors. Across the study: Earlier work reported approximately 110 million unique TCR beta sequences from roughly 180 million T cells.

This CDR3 region has 17 residues. The J segment lost 5 bases and the V segment lost 1 base, leaving 6 bases of the junction unmatched. The germline CDR1 and CDR2 sequences are SGHAT and FQNNGV. Overall study results and limits: Among TCR sequences, most were rare, though some public TCRs appeared in many donors.

13 Jbeta primers and 60 Vbeta primers were used for the PCR. Measured with immunoSEQ multiplex PCR; TCRdb has only the in-frame clones, and not every one. This repertoire shows about 140,000 clones, 76% found once; its top ten account for 3.9%. In the case of this clone: Its cognate antigen is unknown.

The receptor's source is a man between 18 and 35 years old in good health and CMV-seronegative. V gene TRBV11-2 combines with J gene TRBJ2-3; 13 bases align to TRBD2. Specimen: PBMCs. CDR3 loop: CASSLGTSGSFVDTQYF. CDR3 nucleotides: TGTGCCAGCAGCTTAGGGACTAGCGGGAGCTTTGTAGATACGCAGTATTTT.